This paragraph reports one TCR beta chain. Its antigen is unidentified. For TCRbeta, the library was prepared with unique molecular identifiers. TCRdb re-called the PCR reads through MiXCR, storing one row per CDR3 protein. Seen here are more than 200,000 distinct CDR3 sequences, around 7.7% observed once, and the top ten hold under 40%. These data belong to a study of T-cell reconstitution after alpha-beta-depleted transplantation in children. Study-wide points: Most T-cell counts and diversity one year after the transplant came from T cells that were newly produced. Reportedly, roughly two months post-transplant, alpha-beta T cells arose from several hundred expanded graft clones. Surviving recipient T cells and thymic progenitors underlay high day-60 TCRbeta diversity in some patients.

Trimming removed 2 bases at V and 5 bases at J, with 16 bases between. The CDR3 contains 16 residues. The germline CDR1 and CDR2 sequences are MNHEY and SVGAGI. This sequence originates from a male patient between 2 and 10 years old who had a stem cell transplant for acute myeloid leukemia, so the T cells may come from the graft donor. Sequenced here: PBMCs, mostly from graft donor cells, sampled 360 days after TCRalphabeta/CD19-depleted stem cell transplant. The gene calls are TRBV6-5 and TRBJ2-1; D call uncertain. In DNA, the CDR3 is TGTGCCAGCAGTTACAGGGCCCCAAAGGCCCACAATGAGCAGTTCTTC. This translates into CASSYRAPKAHNEQFF.